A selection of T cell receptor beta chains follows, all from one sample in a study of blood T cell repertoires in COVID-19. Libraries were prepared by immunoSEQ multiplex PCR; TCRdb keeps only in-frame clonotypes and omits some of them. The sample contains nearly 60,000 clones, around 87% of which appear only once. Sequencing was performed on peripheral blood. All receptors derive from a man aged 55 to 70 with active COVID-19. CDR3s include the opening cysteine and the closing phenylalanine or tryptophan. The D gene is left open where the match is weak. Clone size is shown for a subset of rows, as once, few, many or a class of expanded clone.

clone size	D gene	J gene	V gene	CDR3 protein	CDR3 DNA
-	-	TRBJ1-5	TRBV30	CAWTPGRFGSNQPQHF	TGTGCCTGGACCCCAGGGAGGTTTGGCAGCAATCAGCCCCAGCATTTT
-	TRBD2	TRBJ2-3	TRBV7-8	CASSLMSRLAGATDTQYF	TGTGCCAGCAGCTTAATGTCTCGACTAGCGGGGGCCACAGATACGCAGTATTTT
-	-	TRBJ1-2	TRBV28	CASSSPRGANYGYTF	TGTGCCAGCAGTTCCCCCCGGGGAGCTAACTATGGCTACACCTTC
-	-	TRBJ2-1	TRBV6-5	CASSYLRDSLGDEQFF	TGTGCCAGCAGTTACCTCCGGGACTCCCTCGGCGATGAGCAGTTCTTC
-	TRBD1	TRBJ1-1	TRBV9	CASSVVGTAEAFF	TGTGCCAGCAGCGTAGTTGGGACAGCAGAAGCTTTCTTT
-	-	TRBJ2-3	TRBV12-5	CASGLGISGSDTQYF	TGTGCTAGTGGTTTGGGGATTAGCGGCTCAGATACGCAGTATTTT
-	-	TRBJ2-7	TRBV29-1	CSVAGQGRYEQYF	TGCAGCGTCGCCGGTCAGGGGAGATACGAGCAGTACTTC
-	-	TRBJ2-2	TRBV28	CASRTGPGSGELFF	TGTGCCAGCAGGACAGGCCCGGGGTCCGGGGAGCTGTTTTTT
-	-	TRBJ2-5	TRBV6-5	CASSNQETQYF	TGTGCCAGCAGCAATCAAGAGACCCAGTACTTC
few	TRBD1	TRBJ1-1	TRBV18	CASSPGQAEAFF	TGTGCCAGCTCACCCGGACAGGCTGAAGCTTTCTTT
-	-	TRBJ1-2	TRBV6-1	CASSDTGLYGYTF	TGTGCCAGCAGTGATACAGGGTTATACGGCTACACCTTC
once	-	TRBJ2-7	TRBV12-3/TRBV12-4	CASSPSYEQYF	TGTGCCAGCAGTCCTTCCTACGAGCAGTACTTC
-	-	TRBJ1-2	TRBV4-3	CASSPGVSPYGYTF	TGCGCCAGCAGCCCAGGCGTTTCCCCCTATGGCTACACCTTC
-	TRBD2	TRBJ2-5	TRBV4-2	CASSQTTSGGAETQYF	TGTGCCAGCAGCCAAACTACTAGCGGGGGGGCAGAGACCCAGTACTTC
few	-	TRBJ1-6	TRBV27	CASSPLGGIGSPLHF	TGTGCCAGCAGCCCACTCGGGGGGATAGGTTCACCCCTCCACTTT
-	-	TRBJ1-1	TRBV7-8	CASSLRTSGVLAPEAFF	TGTGCCAGCAGCTTACGAACCTCAGGGGTTTTAGCCCCTGAAGCTTTCTTT
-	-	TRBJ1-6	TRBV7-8	CASSPTTVANSPLHF	TGTGCCAGCAGCCCCACCACGGTAGCAAATTCACCCCTCCACTTT
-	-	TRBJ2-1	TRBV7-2	CASSAAGNEQFF	TGTGCCAGCAGCGCGGCGGGAAATGAGCAGTTCTTC
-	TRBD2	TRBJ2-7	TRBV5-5	CASSLLPSGISSYEQYF	TGTGCCAGCAGCTTGTTGCCCAGCGGGATTAGCTCCTACGAGCAGTACTTC
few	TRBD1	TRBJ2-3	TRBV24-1	CATTDRGDTQYF	TGTGCCACCACGGACAGGGGAGATACGCAGTATTTT
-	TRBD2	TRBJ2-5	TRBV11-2	CASSLAPSGGQETQYF	TGTGCCAGCAGCTTAGCTCCTAGCGGCGGTCAAGAGACCCAGTACTTC
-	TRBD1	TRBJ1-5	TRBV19	CASSPGTGRISNQPQHF	TGTGCCAGTAGTCCCGGGACAGGACGGATTAGCAATCAGCCCCAGCATTTT
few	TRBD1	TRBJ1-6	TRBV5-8	CASSLSGTGVSPLHF	TGTGCCAGCAGCTTGTCCGGGACAGGGGTTTCACCCCTCCACTTT
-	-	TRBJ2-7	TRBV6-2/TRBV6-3	CASSYSTRGHEQYF	TGTGCCAGCAGTTACTCTACTCGAGGCCACGAGCAGTACTTC
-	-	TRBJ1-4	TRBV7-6	CASSLSSGVVEKLFF	TGTGCCAGCAGCTTATCGTCGGGGGTAGTTGAAAAACTGTTTTTT
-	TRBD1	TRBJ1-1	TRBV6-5	CASSPSRQGGTEAFF	TGTGCCAGCAGTCCCTCCCGACAGGGTGGCACTGAAGCTTTCTTT
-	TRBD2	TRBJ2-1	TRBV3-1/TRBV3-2	CASSQASGLIRHNEQFF	TGTGCCAGCAGCCAAGCTAGCGGGCTTATCCGCCACAATGAGCAGTTCTTC
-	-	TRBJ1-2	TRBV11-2	CASSRTGIGGYTF	TGTGCCAGCAGCCGAACAGGAATCGGTGGCTACACCTTC
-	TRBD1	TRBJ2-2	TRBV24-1	CATSDPIGGQGITGELFF	TGTGCCACCAGTGATCCTATCGGGGGACAGGGGATCACCGGGGAGCTGTTTTTT
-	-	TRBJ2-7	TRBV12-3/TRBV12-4	CASSFMGDEQYF	TGTGCCAGCAGTTTTATGGGCGACGAGCAGTACTTC
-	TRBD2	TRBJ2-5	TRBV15	CATSSASSGGAETQYF	TGTGCCACCAGCTCCGCCTCTAGCGGGGGGGCAGAGACCCAGTACTTC
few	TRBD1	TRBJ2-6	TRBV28	CASRTGQGFSGANVLTF	TGTGCCAGCAGGACGGGACAGGGATTTTCTGGGGCCAACGTCCTGACTTTC
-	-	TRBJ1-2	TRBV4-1	CASSQDLIGNRLNYGYTF	TGCGCCAGCAGCCAAGATCTCATCGGTAACAGGCTGAACTATGGCTACACCTTC
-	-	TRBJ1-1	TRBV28	CASSLVMGTTSTEAFF	TGTGCCAGCAGTTTAGTGATGGGGACAACTAGCACTGAAGCTTTCTTT
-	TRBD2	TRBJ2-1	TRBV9	CASSVGTSGRDEQFF	TGTGCCAGCAGCGTAGGGACTAGCGGTCGGGATGAGCAGTTCTTC